This T cell receptor beta chain was identified during a study of Tregs in tolerant kidney transplant recipients. Findings and caveats of the study: Activated donor B cell expansion appeared to reveal the most relevant donor-specific TCRbeta repertoire. In tolerant patients, donor-specific Tregs outgrew total Tregs, suggesting antigen-driven expansion. Some patients' samples used different primers over time, so nucleotide sequences weren't comparable.

Related graft donors supplied nonmyeloablative bone marrow transplants, and mixed chimerism was transient. In its sample, this clone was seen once. Its antigen remains unknown. The junction and the germline gene differ at one end; a read error may be behind it. The assay was immunoSEQ multiplex PCR, and TCRdb's table has in-frame clones only and misses some. The sample shows roughly 86,000 clones, 80% to 95% of them seen only once. Germline CDR1 and CDR2: SGHTA and FQGTGA. The CDR3 runs 12 residues. This chain joins TRBV7-3 and TRBJ2-7; the match to TRBD1 covers 7 bases. The specimen comprised CD4+ T cells from blood (PBMCs), sampled 12 months after the transplant. The origin of this receptor is a human patient who received a combined kidney and bone marrow transplant. Certain T cells may be donor cells from the graft. The chain's CDR3 is CASSSTGQIFFF. The CDR3, as DNA: TGTGCCAGCAGCTCAACGGGACAGATTTTCTTTTTC.